This TCR beta chain appears in the sequencing data of a study of beta chain features in type 1 diabetes. Germline CDR1 SQVTM, CDR2 ANQGSEA. V was clipped by 3 bases and J by 2 bases; unmatched bases: 15. CDR3 length equals 18 residues. This clone turned up a few times. Every bit of the isolated RNA underwent reverse transcription, so sequencing read expressed TCRB transcripts. Only in-frame clones appear in the TCRdb table, and some are missing; sequencing was by immunoSEQ multiplex PCR. There are some 900,000 clones in the sample; roughly 17% occur only once, and 0.02% to 0.025% lies in the top ten. The specimen sequenced was naive CD4+ T cells from blood. The rearrangement uses TRBV29-1 and TRBJ2-1, with 8 bases aligning to TRBD2. The receptor was isolated from a woman aged 18-29 years in good health. CDR3: CSVDRWGNSGNTYNEQFF. CDR3 bases: TGCAGCGTTGATCGTTGGGGAAATAGCGGGAACACCTACAATGAGCAGTTCTTC.